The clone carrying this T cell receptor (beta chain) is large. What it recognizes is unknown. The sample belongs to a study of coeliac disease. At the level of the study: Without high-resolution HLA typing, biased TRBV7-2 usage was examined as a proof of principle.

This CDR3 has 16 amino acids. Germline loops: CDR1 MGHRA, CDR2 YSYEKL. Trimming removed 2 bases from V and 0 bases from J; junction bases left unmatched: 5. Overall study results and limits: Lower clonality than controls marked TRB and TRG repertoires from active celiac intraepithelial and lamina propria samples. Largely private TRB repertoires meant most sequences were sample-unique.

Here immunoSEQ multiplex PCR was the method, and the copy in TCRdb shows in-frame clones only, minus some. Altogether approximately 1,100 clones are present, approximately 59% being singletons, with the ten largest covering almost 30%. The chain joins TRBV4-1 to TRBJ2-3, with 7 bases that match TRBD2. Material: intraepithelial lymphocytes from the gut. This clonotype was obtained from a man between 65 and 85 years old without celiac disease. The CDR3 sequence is CASSQKLATSTDTQYF. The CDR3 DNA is TGCGCCAGCAGCCAAAAACTAGCGACCAGCACAGATACGCAGTATTTT.